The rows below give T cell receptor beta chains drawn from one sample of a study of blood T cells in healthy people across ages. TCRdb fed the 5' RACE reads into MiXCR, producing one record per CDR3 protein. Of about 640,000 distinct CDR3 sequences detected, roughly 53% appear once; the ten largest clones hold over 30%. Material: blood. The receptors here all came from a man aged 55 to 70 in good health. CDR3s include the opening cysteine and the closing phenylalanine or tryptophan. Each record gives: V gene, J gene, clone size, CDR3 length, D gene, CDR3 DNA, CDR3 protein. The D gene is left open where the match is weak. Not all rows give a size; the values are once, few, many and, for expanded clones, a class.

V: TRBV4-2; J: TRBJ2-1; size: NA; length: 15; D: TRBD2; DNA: TGTGCCAGCAGCCAAGAGGGACTAGTGCGTAATGAGCAGTTCTTC; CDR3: CASSQEGLVRNEQFF
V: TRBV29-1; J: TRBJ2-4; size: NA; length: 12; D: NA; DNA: TGCAGCGTTGAAGCTCCAGAGAACATTCAGTACTTC; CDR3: CSVEAPENIQYF
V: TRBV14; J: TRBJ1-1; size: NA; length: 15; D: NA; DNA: TGTGCCAGCAGCCTAGACGGGCGGATGGACACTGAAGCTTTCTTT; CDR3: CASSLDGRMDTEAFF
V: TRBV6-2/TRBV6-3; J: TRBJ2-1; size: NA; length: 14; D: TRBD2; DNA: TGTGCCAGCAGCCCCCTTGGGAGGGAAAGCGAGCAGTTCTTC; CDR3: CASSPLGRESEQFF
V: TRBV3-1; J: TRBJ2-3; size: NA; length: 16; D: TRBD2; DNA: TGTGCCAGCAGCCCGAGAGGGCTAGCGGGGACAGATACGCAGTATTTT; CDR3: CASSPRGLAGTDTQYF
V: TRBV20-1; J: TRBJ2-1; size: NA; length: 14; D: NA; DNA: TGCAGTGCTAGTAGGTCCCGGAACTACAATGAGCAGTTCTTC; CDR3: CSASRSRNYNEQFF
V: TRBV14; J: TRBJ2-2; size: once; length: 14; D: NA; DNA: TGTGCCAGCAGCCAGATGAGTTACACCGGGGAGCTGTTTTTT; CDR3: CASSQMSYTGELFF
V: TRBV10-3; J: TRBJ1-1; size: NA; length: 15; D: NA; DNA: NA; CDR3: CAIIDQVGLGTESFF
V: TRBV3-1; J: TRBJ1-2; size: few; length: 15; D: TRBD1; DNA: TGTGCCAGCAGCCCGACAGGGGGGTATAACTATGGCTACACCTTC; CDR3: CASSPTGGYNYGYTF
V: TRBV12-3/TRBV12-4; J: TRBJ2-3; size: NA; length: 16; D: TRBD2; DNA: TGTGCCAGCAGCCGGGCCCCCCGGGGGGGCAGAGATACGCAGTATTTT; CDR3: CASSRAPRGGRDTQYF
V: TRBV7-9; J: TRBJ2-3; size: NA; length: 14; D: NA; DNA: TGTGCCAGCAGCTTTCCGTCACCCGGAGATACGCAGTATTTT; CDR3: CASSFPSPGDTQYF
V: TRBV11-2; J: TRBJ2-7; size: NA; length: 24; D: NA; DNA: NA; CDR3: CASSSHSGTREKRFFGRVPIEQYF
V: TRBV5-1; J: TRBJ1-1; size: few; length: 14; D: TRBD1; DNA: TGCGCCAGCAGACCCGGGACAGATTTAGGTGAAGCTTTCTTT; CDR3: CASRPGTDLGEAFF
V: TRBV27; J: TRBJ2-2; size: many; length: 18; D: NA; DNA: TGTGCCAGCACTCGAAGGGCCGGGACACGTACGAACACCGGGGAGCTGTTTTTT; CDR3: CASTRRAGTRTNTGELFF
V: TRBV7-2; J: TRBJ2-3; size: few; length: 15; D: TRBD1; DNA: TGTGCCAGCAGCTTACGGGGACAGAGCACAGATACGCAGTATTTT; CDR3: CASSLRGQSTDTQYF
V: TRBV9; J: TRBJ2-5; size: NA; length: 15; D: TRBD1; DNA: TGTGCCAGCAGCGGAACGACAGGGGCATTCGAGACCCAGTACTTC; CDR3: CASSGTTGAFETQYF
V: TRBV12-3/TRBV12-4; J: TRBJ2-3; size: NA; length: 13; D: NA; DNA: TGTGCCAGCACAGGGTCGAACCCAGATACGCAGTATTTT; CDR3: CASTGSNPDTQYF
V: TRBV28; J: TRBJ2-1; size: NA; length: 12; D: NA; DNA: TGTGCCAGCAGAATATCCCAGGGTGAGCAGTTCTTC; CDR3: CASRISQGEQFF
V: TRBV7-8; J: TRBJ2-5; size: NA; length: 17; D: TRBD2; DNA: TGTGCCAGCAGCCTCGAGTGGACTAGCGGAGGATTAGAGACCCAGTACTTC; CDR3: CASSLEWTSGGLETQYF
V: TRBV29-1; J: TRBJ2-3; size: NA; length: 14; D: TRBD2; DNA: TGCAGCGTTGAAAAAAGCGGGGGGGCAGATACGCAGTATTTT; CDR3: CSVEKSGGADTQYF
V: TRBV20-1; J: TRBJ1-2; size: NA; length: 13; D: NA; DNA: TGCAGTGCTAGAGACCCCCCCAGCTATGGCTACACCTTC; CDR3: CSARDPPSYGYTF
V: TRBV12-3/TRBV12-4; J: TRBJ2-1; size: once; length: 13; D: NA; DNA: TGTGCCAGCAGCCCCGAGTCGGGGACTGAGCAGTTCTTC; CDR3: CASSPESGTEQFF
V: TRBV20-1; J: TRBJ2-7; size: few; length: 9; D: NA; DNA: TGCAGTGGGGACTACGAGCAGTACTTC; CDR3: CSGDYEQYF
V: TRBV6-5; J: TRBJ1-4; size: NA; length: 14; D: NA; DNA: TGTGCCAGCAGTTACAGTGGTGGGGCGGGAAAACTGTTTTTT; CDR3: CASSYSGGAGKLFF
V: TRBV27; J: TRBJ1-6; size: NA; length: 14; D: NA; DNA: TGTGCCAGCAGTTTCGCGGACAGTGGTTCACCCCTCCACTTT; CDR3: CASSFADSGSPLHF
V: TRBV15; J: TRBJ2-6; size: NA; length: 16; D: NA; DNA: TGTGCCACCAGCAGACGATATCCCTCTGGGGCCAACGTCCTGACTTTC; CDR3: CATSRRYPSGANVLTF
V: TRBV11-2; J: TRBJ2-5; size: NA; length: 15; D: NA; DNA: TGTGCCAGCAGCTTAGTTGAAGGGGCTGGGAAGACCCAGTACTTC; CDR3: CASSLVEGAGKTQYF
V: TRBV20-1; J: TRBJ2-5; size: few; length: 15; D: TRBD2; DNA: TGCAGTGCCCTGTGGCTAGCGGGCCGACAAGAGACCCAGTACTTC; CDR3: CSALWLAGRQETQYF
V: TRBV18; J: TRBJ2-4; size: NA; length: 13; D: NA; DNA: TGTGCCAGCTCACCTGGACTGATGGCCTTAAAGTACTTC; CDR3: CASSPGLMALKYF
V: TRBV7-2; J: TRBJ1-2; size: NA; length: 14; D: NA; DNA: TGTGCCAGCAGCATTCGTGCAAGGGGCTATGGCTACACCTTC; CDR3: CASSIRARGYGYTF
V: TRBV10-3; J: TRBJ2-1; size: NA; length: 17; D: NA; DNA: TGTGCCATCAGTGAGCGAGAAAGCAAGGGTTTCTACGATGAGCAGTTCTTC; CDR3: CAISERESKGFYDEQFF
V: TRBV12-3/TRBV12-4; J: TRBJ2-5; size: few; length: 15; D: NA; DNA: TGTGCCAGCAGTTTCACAGTGGGGGCGGAAGAGACCCAGTACTTC; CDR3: CASSFTVGAEETQYF
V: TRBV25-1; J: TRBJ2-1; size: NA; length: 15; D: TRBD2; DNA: TGTGCCAGCAGGGGCGGGGGAGGGGACTACAATGAGCAGTTCTTC; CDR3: CASRGGGGDYNEQFF
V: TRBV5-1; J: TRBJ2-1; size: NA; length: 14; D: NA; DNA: TGCGCCAGCAGCTTGGGGCAGGGGACCGATGAGCAGTTCTTC; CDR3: CASSLGQGTDEQFF
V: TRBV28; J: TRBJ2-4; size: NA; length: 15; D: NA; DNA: TGTGCCAGCCAGACGGGGACGGGGCGTCCGGACATTCAGTACTTC; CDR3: CASQTGTGRPDIQYF
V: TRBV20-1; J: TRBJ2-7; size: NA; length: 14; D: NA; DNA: TGCAGTGCTAGAGTAACGGGGCCCCAGGGCGAGCAGTACTTC; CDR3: CSARVTGPQGEQYF
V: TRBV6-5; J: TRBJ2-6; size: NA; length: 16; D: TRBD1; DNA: TGTGCCAGCAGTCCGTACCAGGGGGCTGGGGCCAACGTCCTGACTTTC; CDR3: CASSPYQGAGANVLTF
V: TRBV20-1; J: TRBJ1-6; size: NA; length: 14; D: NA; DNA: TGCAGTGCTAGAGATACGGGAATTAATTCACCCCTCCACTTT; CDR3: CSARDTGINSPLHF
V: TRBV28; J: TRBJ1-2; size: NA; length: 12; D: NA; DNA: TGTGCCAGCAACAAGGGGAACTATGGCTACACCTTC; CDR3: CASNKGNYGYTF
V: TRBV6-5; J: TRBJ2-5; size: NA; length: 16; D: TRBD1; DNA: TGTGCCAGCAGTTGGTCCGGGACAGGGTTAACGGAGACCCAGTACTTC; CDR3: CASSWSGTGLTETQYF
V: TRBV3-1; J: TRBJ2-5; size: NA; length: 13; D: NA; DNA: TGCGCCAGCAGCCGAGAAAGCCGGGAGACCCAGTACTTC; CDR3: CASSRESRETQYF